The clone carrying this TCR beta chain has more than one count but fewer than ten. Its antigen is undetermined. This sample is part of a study of shared clonotypes between healthy human individuals. Study-wide context: The people who gave samples were a couple of women and three men aged 18 to 49.

The CDR3 sequence is 12 residues long. Looked up from germline, CDR1 is SEHNR and CDR2 is FQNEAQ (reference sequence). V was cut by 3 bases and J by 6 bases, with 9 bases left in between. Study-level findings and limits: Sampling covered blood only; tissue repertoires likely differ. Non-shared clonotypes showed lower generation probabilities than clonotypes common to all four donors.

The protocol was immunoSEQ multiplex PCR, while the TCRdb copy is restricted to in-frame clones and leaves out a portion. Of about 1.5 million clones listed, 95% to 99% are singletons. It was into CD45RA+ naive and CD45RA-negative memory subsets that the CD4+ cells were split. This clonotype originated in a man aged 25-45 years in good health. The sample comprised naive CD4+ T cells sorted from blood. Subset in this sample: CD45RA+ positively selected. The chain has TRBV7-9 and TRBJ2-7, with D uncertain. The CDR3 nucleotides are TGTGCCAGCAGCTTCGGGCTCGGCGAGCAGTACTTC. The encoded protein is CASSFGLGEQYF.